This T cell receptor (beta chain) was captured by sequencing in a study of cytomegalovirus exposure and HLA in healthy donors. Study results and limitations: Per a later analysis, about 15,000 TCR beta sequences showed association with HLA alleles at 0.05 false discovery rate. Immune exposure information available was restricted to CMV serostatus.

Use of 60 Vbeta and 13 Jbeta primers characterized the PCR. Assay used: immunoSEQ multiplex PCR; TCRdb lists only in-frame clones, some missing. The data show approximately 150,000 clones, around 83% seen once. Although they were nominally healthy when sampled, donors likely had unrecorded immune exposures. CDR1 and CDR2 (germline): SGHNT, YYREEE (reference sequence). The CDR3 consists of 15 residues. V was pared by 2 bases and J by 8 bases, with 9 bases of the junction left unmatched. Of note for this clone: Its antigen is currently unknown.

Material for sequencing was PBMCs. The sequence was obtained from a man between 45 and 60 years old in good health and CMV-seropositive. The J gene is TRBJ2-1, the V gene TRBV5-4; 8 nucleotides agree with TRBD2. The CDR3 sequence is CASSFMREVLDEQFF. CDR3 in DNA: TGTGCCAGCAGCTTTATGCGGGAGGTCCTCGATGAGCAGTTCTTC.